Following are 32 T cell receptor beta chains from one sample sequenced in a study of regulatory T cells in long-lasting Graves disease. For TCR beta, libraries came from iRepertoire HTBI primers and Arm-PCR of CDR3 regions. TCRdb ran MiXCR on the multiplex PCR reads and lists one entry per CDR3 protein. The table lists almost 350,000 distinct CDR3 sequences, around 20% of them singletons. The time point denotes: persistent/refractory GD, antithyroid drugs over 5 years with positive TRAb. Researchers made the TCR library from RNA that was extracted from PBMCs. The source was peripheral blood mononuclear cells (PBMCs), collected when the disease was refractory, from a patient treated with antithyroid drugs. The receptors derive from a female donor with Graves disease.

This sequence joins TRBV29-1 and TRBJ2-5; maybe TRBD1 (6 bases). The CDR3 is 14 residues long. The germline gives CDR1 SQVTM, CDR2 ANQGSEA. Trimming removed 2 bases from V and 5 bases from J, with 15 bases in between. The CDR3 sequence is CSVEIRDMGETQYF. CDR3 coding DNA: TGCAGCGTTGAAATTAGGGACATGGGGGAGACCCAGTACTTC.

The chain couples TRBV7-6 to TRBJ2-5; 8 positions agree with TRBD2. Germline V CDR1 and CDR2: SGHVS, FNYEAQ. CDR3 length equals 18 residues. J was trimmed by 7 bases and V by 4 bases; bases with no gene match: 20. CDR3: CASSSLGGGRNLLMTQYF. DNA for the CDR3: TGTGCCAGCAGCTCCCTCGGGGGGGGGCGGAACCTTCTAATGACCCAGTACTTC. The complete variable domain, with remaining parts taken from reference TRBV7-6 and TRBJ2-5, reads GAGVSQSPRYKVTKRGQDVALRCDPISGHVSLYWYRQALGQGPEFLTYFNYEAQQDKSGLPNDRFSAERPEGSISTLTIQRTEQRDSAMYRCASSSLGGGRNLLMTQYFGPGTRLLVL.

This clonotype was picked up many times. This chain uses TRBV12-5 with TRBJ1-1; D remains ambiguous. Germline V gene sequence: CDR1 LGHNT, CDR2 FRNRAP. This CDR3 comprises 15 residues. Trimming cost V 9 bases and J 1 base, with 18 bases left between them. CDR3 nucleotides: TGTGCTAGCCTCACCGGCGAGGTGGGGAACACTGAAGCTTTCTTT. Its protein is CASLTGEVGNTEAFF.

This chain joins TRBV9 and TRBJ2-2; 8 bases fit TRBD2. This CDR3 region has 15 residues. V lost 4 bases, J lost 5 bases, and 7 bases stayed unmatched. Germline values: CDR1 SGDLS, CDR2 YYNGEE. The DNA of the CDR3 is TGTGCCAGCAGCCCCAGCGGGAGTCGGACCGGGGAGCTGTTTTTT. Translating gives CASSPSGSRTGELFF.

With regard to this clonotype: This sequence is one base from a far larger clone and is likely a read error. The chain recombines TRBV27 with TRBJ2-7, with D perhaps being TRBD1 or TRBD2 (5 bases each). The CDR3 loop spans 13 amino acids. CDR1 and CDR2 (germline): MNHEY, SMNVEV (reference sequence). CDR3: CASRVPGRAAPHF. The CDR3 region has the DNA TGTGCCAGCAGAGTCCCGGGACGGGCCGCGCCCCACTTC.

As to this clonotype: With a much larger clone just one base away, this may be a read error. The conserved phenylalanine or tryptophan normally closing the CDR3 is absent here, so this likely arose from a read error. The chain recombines TRBV7-2 with TRBJ1-1; 7 nucleotides line up with TRBD1. Germline trimming cut 8 bases from V and 2 bases from J; bases unmatched to any gene: 8. The CDR3 runs to 14 residues. Germline CDR1 SGHTA, CDR2 FQGNSA. The chain's CDR3 is CASGWGTVNTEAFS. The CDR3, as DNA: TGTGCCAGCGGCTGGGGGACAGTAAACACTGAAGCTTTCTCT.

This clonotype was counted ten times or more. The chain carries TRBV20-1 and TRBJ1-2, with 7 bases matching TRBD1. J lost 0 bases, V lost 5 bases, and 15 bases had no gene match. The CDR3 is 17 amino acids. The germline gives CDR1 DFQATT, CDR2 SNEGSKA (reference sequence). The CDR3 loop is CSAPPPPDRATNYGYTF. DNA for the CDR3: TGCAGTGCTCCCCCGCCCCCCGACAGGGCTACTAACTATGGCTACACCTTC.

V gene TRBV20-1 combines with J gene TRBJ1-5; D unclear. CDR3 length: 13 residues. Germline V CDR1 and CDR2: DFQATT, SNEGSKA (reference sequence). V was cut by 0 bases and J by 4 bases, with 7 bases left in between. DNA for the CDR3: TGCAGTGCTAGAGACATGACAAATCAGCCCCAGCATTTT. Its protein is CSARDMTNQPQHF.

Ten or more counts support this clonotype. The J gene is TRBJ2-5, the V gene TRBV12-3 or TRBV12-4; the match to TRBD2 covers 9 bases. The CDR3 is 15 amino acids. With V trimmed by 3 bases and J by 4 bases, 6 bases remained unmatched. CDR3: CASSLSGGTLETQYF. CDR3 sequence (DNA): TGTGCCAGCAGTTTGAGCGGGGGGACATTAGAGACCCAGTACTTC.

This clonotype was recorded at least ten times. The chain recombines TRBV6-1 with TRBJ2-7; 7 bases align to TRBD2. The CDR3 covers 14 residues. V was pared by 8 bases and J by 2 bases, with 9 bases of the junction left unmatched. Looked up from germline, CDR1 is MNHNS and CDR2 is SASEGT. The CDR3 reads CASSWGLRTYEQYF. CDR3 sequence (DNA): TGTGCCAGCTCATGGGGACTACGGACCTACGAGCAGTACTTC.

This clonotype has only a few counts. V usage is TRBV2 and J usage is TRBJ2-1, with D possibly being TRBD2 (6 bases). Germline-derived CDR1 and CDR2 are SNHLY and FYNNEI. The CDR3 sequence is 17 residues long. Deletions cut 6 bases from V and 4 bases from J, with 22 bases between. The CDR3 DNA sequence: TGTGCCAGCAGCGCAATTCGCGGGGCTCGTGGGTACAATGAGCAGTTCTTC. As protein: CASSAIRGARGYNEQFF.

Many counts were recorded for this clonotype. The rearrangement uses TRBV6-1 and TRBJ1-4; TRBD1 might be the D (5 bases). CDR3 length: 18 amino acids. Per the germline V gene, CDR1 is MNHNS and CDR2 is SASEGT. V was shortened by 6 bases and J by 0 bases, with 20 bases between the two germline ends. CDR3 sequence reads: CASRNRDPASATNEKLFF. CDR3 bases: TGTGCCAGCAGGAACCGGGACCCGGCTTCTGCAACTAATGAAAAACTGTTTTTT.

There are many counts of this clonotype. This chain joins TRBV14 and TRBJ2-7, with TRBD2 matching over 7 bases. The CDR3 totals 14 residues. The junction had 6 bases not matched to a gene; V was cut back by 6 bases and J by 1 base. CDR1 is SGHDN and CDR2 is FVKESK in the germline V gene. The CDR3 spells CASSWTSGSYEQYF. Written as DNA, the CDR3 is TGTGCCAGCAGTTGGACTAGTGGTTCCTACGAGCAGTACTTC. Using reference TRBV14 and TRBJ2-7 for the parts outside the CDR3, the full variable domain is EAGVTQFPSHSVIEKGQTVTLRCDPISGHDNLYWYRRVMGKEIKFLLHFVKESKQDESGMPNNRFLAERTGGTYSTLKVQPAELEDSGVYFCASSWTSGSYEQYFGPGTRLTVT.

The J gene is TRBJ1-2, the V gene TRBV20-1, with unresolved D. The germline gives CDR1 DFQATT, CDR2 SNEGSKA (reference sequence). V lost 0 bases and J 7 bases, leaving 27 bases between the germline ends. This CDR3 is built from 18 residues. The CDR3 spells CSARDDRDALNVRRGYTF. CDR3 coding DNA: TGCAGTGCTAGAGATGATCGGGATGCGCTGAACGTGCGGCGTGGCTACACCTTC.

In its sample, this clonotype was seen many times. The chain has TRBV9 and TRBJ1-6, with D unresolved. The V gene lost 0 bases and the J gene lost 0 bases, with 4 bases spanning the gap. This CDR3 is 15 amino acids long. Germline assignment: CDR1 SGDLS and CDR2 YYNGEE. The CDR3 DNA follows: TGTGCCAGCAGCGTAGGCGGCTCCTATAATTCACCCCTCCACTTT. Its protein product is CASSVGGSYNSPLHF.

In this sample, this clonotype turned up a few times. The V call is TRBV6-1, the J call TRBJ1-3; TRBD1 aligns across 8 bases. CDR1 MNHNS and CDR2 SASEGT come from the germline V gene. V lost 8 bases, J lost 3 bases, and 6 bases stayed unmatched. There are 14 residues in the CDR3. CDR3 sequence (DNA): TGTGCCAGCCAACAGGGGGGAGGTGGAAACACCATATATTTT. It encodes CASQQGGGGNTIYF.

This clonotype was seen at least ten times. J is TRBJ1-5 and V is TRBV5-1; D is unclear. Trimming pared 2 bases from V and 5 bases from J, leaving 8 bases between. CDR1 and CDR2 from the germline V gene are SGHRS and YFSETQ. The CDR3 runs 13 residues. The CDR3 reads CASSFSVDQPQHF. The CDR3 DNA reads TGCGCCAGCAGCTTCTCCGTCGATCAGCCCCAGCATTTT.

Many counts were recorded for this clonotype. J is TRBJ1-5 and V is TRBV6-1; 7 bases match TRBD1. CDR3 length: 15 residues. Germline trimming cut 5 bases from V and 7 bases from J; bases unmatched to any gene: 11. Germline loops: CDR1 MNHNS, CDR2 SASEGT. The CDR3: CASSSDRVGRQPQHF. DNA of the CDR3: TGTGCCAGCAGTAGCGACAGGGTAGGCCGGCAGCCCCAGCATTTT.

The sample holds many counts of this clonotype. This sequence joins TRBV24-1 and TRBJ2-7, with a weak D call TRBD2 (6 bases). V lost 3 bases and J 4 bases, leaving 12 bases between the germline ends. This CDR3 has 14 amino acids. Germline V CDR1 and CDR2: KGHDR, SFDVKD. The CDR3, as DNA: TGTGCCACCAGTGATGTGGACTACGGTTACGAGCAGTACTTC. Translated, it gives CATSDVDYGYEQYF.

This clonotype came up once. Its ends do not fully match the called genes, so a read error is possible. CDR3 residues: CASSQDTSGSYEQYF. In DNA, the CDR3 is TGTGCCAGCAGCCAAGATACTAGCGGATCCTACGAGCAGTACTTC. The chain links TRBV4-1 to TRBJ2-7; 8 bases are a match to TRBD2. The CDR3 has 15 amino acids. The germline gives CDR1 MGHRA, CDR2 YSYEKL.

About this clonotype itself: The conserved closing phenylalanine or tryptophan is absent in this CDR3, likely reflecting a read error. This chain uses TRBV18 with TRBJ1-1, with D unresolved. The CDR3 consists of 16 residues. Germline CDR1 KGHSH, CDR2 LQKENI. V lost 0 bases and J lost 5, with 16 bases in between. The chain's CDR3 is CASSPPGGLGATEAFL. In DNA, the CDR3 is TGTGCCAGCTCACCACCGGGAGGGCTGGGAGCTACTGAAGCTTTCCTT.

This clonotype has at least ten counts. V usage is TRBV11-2 and J usage is TRBJ1-1; D gene unclear. V shed 1 base and J shed 2 bases, with 8 bases lying between them. Germline V gene data show CDR1 as SGHAT and CDR2 as FQNNGV. The CDR3 has 14 amino acids. The CDR3 here is CASSLGPSNTEAFF. CDR3 nucleotide sequence: TGTGCCAGCAGCTTAGGACCGTCCAACACTGAAGCTTTCTTT.

This clonotype was seen many times. The chain joins TRBV30 to TRBJ1-2; 9 bases are a match to TRBD1. The V segment lost 0 bases and the J segment 4 bases; nucleotides outside the gene matches: 3. This CDR3 region has 14 residues. From germline, CDR1 is GTSNPN and CDR2 SVGIG (reference sequence). The CDR3 loop reads CAWSVQQGAYGYTF. CDR3 sequence (DNA): TGTGCCTGGAGTGTACAACAGGGGGCCTATGGCTACACCTTC.

This chain joins TRBV27 and TRBJ2-7; D may be TRBD1 (6 bases). In germline, CDR1 is MNHEY, CDR2 SMNVEV (reference sequence). The CDR3 sequence is 15 residues long. V was clipped by 2 bases and J by 7 bases, with 18 bases between them. This chain's CDR3 is CASSLKGVPSREQYF. The CDR3 DNA is TGTGCCAGCAGTTTAAAGGGGGTACCTTCTCGAGAGCAGTACTTC.

This clonotype was observed many times. This sequence joins TRBV12-3 or TRBV12-4 and TRBJ2-2; possible D gene TRBD2, 5 bases. This CDR3 contains 15 residues. V dropped 0 bases and J dropped 1 base, with 6 bases sitting between them. The CDR3 DNA reads as TGTGCCAGCAGTTTAGCAGGGAGGAACACCGGGGAGCTGTTTTTT. It specifies CASSLAGRNTGELFF.

This clonotype has a handful of counts. This chain connects TRBV7-9 to TRBJ1-4; D might be TRBD1 (6 bases). Trimming removed 2 bases at V and 4 bases at J, with 14 bases between. This CDR3 region has 16 residues. Germline V gene data show CDR1 as SEHNR and CDR2 as FQNEAQ (reference sequence). This CDR3 reads CASSLWTASYNEKLFF. Here the CDR3 DNA reads TGTGCCAGCAGCTTATGGACAGCTTCCTATAATGAAAAACTGTTTTTT.

This clonotype was observed many times. The rearrangement joins TRBV12-3 or TRBV12-4 to TRBJ2-4, with TRBD1 identical over 12 bases. The CDR3 has 16 amino acids. Losses at the gene ends were 5 bases for V and 1 base for J; bases not matched to a gene: 3. For the CDR3, the DNA is TGTGCCAGCAGTCGGGACAGGGGGCTTGCCAAAAACATTCAGTACTTC. This encodes CASSRDRGLAKNIQYF.

This chain connects TRBV20-1 to TRBJ1-1; D is perhaps TRBD1 (6 bases). Deletions cut 1 base from V and 3 bases from J, with 15 bases between. Germline V lookup: CDR1 DFQATT, CDR2 SNEGSKA (reference sequence). The CDR3 sequence is 15 residues long. CDR3 nucleotides: TGCAGTGCTAGAGGGGGGACATCTAGGGACACTGAAGCTTTCTTT. Amino acid sequence: CSARGGTSRDTEAFF.

This clonotype was seen a few times. The V gene is TRBV30, the J gene TRBJ2-7; perhaps D is TRBD1 or TRBD2 (5 bases each). The CDR3 has 13 residues. V lost 2 bases, J lost 7 bases, and 15 bases lay in between. Germline V lookup: CDR1 GTSNPN, CDR2 SVGIG (reference sequence). DNA of the CDR3: TGTGCCTGGAGTCCCTTGGGACCCTGGGAGCAGTACTTC. Its protein is CAWSPLGPWEQYF.

CDR3 in amino acids: CASSATRENYGYTF. CDR3 nucleotide sequence: TGTGCCAGCAGCGCGACCAGGGAAAACTATGGCTACACCTTC. This sequence joins TRBV7-9 and TRBJ1-2; D possibly corresponds to TRBD1 (5 bases). CDR1 SEHNR and CDR2 FQNEAQ come from the germline V gene (reference sequence). The V end was cut by 5 bases, the J end by 2 bases, with 12 bases between. CDR3 length equals 14 residues.

There are many counts of this clonotype. The rearrangement links TRBV5-1 to TRBJ1-1; no reliable D call. The CDR3 spans 13 residues. Trimming shortened V by 4 bases and J by 0 bases, and 7 bases separated the two germline ends. The germline V gene encodes CDR1 SGHRS and CDR2 YFSETQ. CDR3 residues: CASSDPVNTEAFF. The CDR3 nucleotides are TGCGCCAGCAGCGACCCGGTGAACACTGAAGCTTTCTTT.

The V call is TRBV6-5, the J call TRBJ1-1, with D unclear. Looked up from germline, CDR1 is MNHEY and CDR2 is SVGAGI. The V gene lost 3 bases and the J gene lost 2 bases, with 7 bases spanning the gap. The CDR3 consists of 13 residues. CDR3 loop: CASSYLPNTEAFF. CDR3 in DNA: TGTGCCAGCAGTTATCTACCAAACACTGAAGCTTTCTTT.